This is a list of T cell receptor beta chains from one sample in a study of blood T cell repertoires in COVID-19. This table comes from immunoSEQ multiplex PCR, and its TCRdb copy is limited to in-frame clones, with some not included. The data contain about 170,000 clones, 84% of them seen just once; the ten biggest clones take up approximately 15%. Sequencing was performed on peripheral blood. Source of these receptors: an older woman with COVID-19, enrolled during active disease. Both conserved end residues are part of each CDR3. The order of the fields is CDR3 length, clone size, V gene, D gene, J gene, CDR3 DNA, CDR3 protein. A D gene is named only where the DNA matches it firmly. Clone size is not always given. Where it is, it says once, few, many or a class for expanded clones.

11,NA,TRBV28,NA,TRBJ1-1,TGTGCCAGCAGTTTCGGAGGTGAAGCTTTCTTT,CASSFGGEAFF
15,NA,TRBV28,NA,TRBJ2-7,TGTGCCAGCAGTTATGTGACTGGCGGGCCCTACGAGCAGTACTTC,CASSYVTGGPYEQYF
18,NA,TRBV18,NA,TRBJ2-7,TGTGCCAGCTCAACCTCACCAATTGCGAGCGGCAGCTCCTACGAGCAGTACTTC,CASSTSPIASGSSYEQYF
13,NA,TRBV30,TRBD1,TRBJ2-7,TGTGCCTGGAGTGTAAGACAGGGGGACGAGCAGTACTTC,CAWSVRQGDEQYF
15,NA,TRBV18,NA,TRBJ2-7,TGTGCCAGCTCACATATGCGGGACGCGCCGGGGGAGCAGTACTTC,CASSHMRDAPGEQYF
12,NA,TRBV3-1/TRBV3-2,TRBD1,TRBJ1-1,TGTGCCAGCAGCTTTCGGGACAGGGAGGCTTTCTTT,CASSFRDREAFF
15,NA,TRBV5-1,NA,TRBJ2-1,TGCGCCAGCAGCACCGGGATAGACTTCTACAATGAGCAGTTCTTC,CASSTGIDFYNEQFF
15,few,TRBV27,TRBD1,TRBJ1-2,TGTGCCAGCAGCCGGGGACAGGGGACTTTAACTGGCTACACCTTC,CASSRGQGTLTGYTF
20,NA,TRBV27,TRBD2,TRBJ2-7,TGTGCCAGCAGTTTAAAAGGGCCGGGGTTTGCGGGAGGGAGCTCCTACGAGCAGTACTTC,CASSLKGPGFAGGSSYEQYF
14,NA,TRBV30,NA,TRBJ1-3,TGTGCCTGGAGTGACAGGGCCTCTGGAAACACCATATATTTT,CAWSDRASGNTIYF
15,NA,TRBV5-1,TRBD1,TRBJ1-4,TGCGCCAGCAGCCCGAGACAGGGGCGTAATGAAAAACTGTTTTTT,CASSPRQGRNEKLFF
15,NA,TRBV6-5,NA,TRBJ1-2,TGTGCCAGCAGTACGTTAGGACAGTCTAACTATGGCTACACCTTC,CASSTLGQSNYGYTF
15,NA,TRBV11-2,NA,TRBJ2-2,TGTGCCAGCAGCCCCTCAGCGGGGAACACCGGGGAGCTGTTTTTT,CASSPSAGNTGELFF
16,NA,TRBV7-2,NA,TRBJ2-3,TGTGCCAGCAGCTTAGGCGGCGGTAGCGGCACAGATACGCAGTATTTT,CASSLGGGSGTDTQYF
12,NA,TRBV30,NA,TRBJ1-1,TGTGCCTGGAATCAATGGAACACTGAAGCTTTCTTT,CAWNQWNTEAFF
12,NA,TRBV7-6,TRBD1,TRBJ1-1,TGTGCCAGCAGCACAGGGGGGACTGAAGCTTTCTTT,CASSTGGTEAFF
12,NA,TRBV27,TRBD2,TRBJ2-1,TGTGCCAGCAGTCCGAGCGGGAGGGAGCAGTTCTTC,CASSPSGREQFF
15,NA,TRBV5-1,TRBD2,TRBJ2-1,TGCGCCAGCAGCTTAGCGGGGGGGCCCTCCAATGAGCAGTTCTTC,CASSLAGGPSNEQFF
15,NA,TRBV4-1,TRBD2,TRBJ2-3,TGCGCCAGCAGCCTCAGGACTAGCGGGACAGATACGCAGTATTTT,CASSLRTSGTDTQYF
15,NA,TRBV9,NA,TRBJ1-6,TGTGCCAGCAGCGTAGGGCGGCCCGGTGATTCACCCCTCCACTTT,CASSVGRPGDSPLHF
15,NA,TRBV2,TRBD1,TRBJ1-1,TGTGCCAGCAGTGAAGCGACAGGGTCGGGCACTGAAGCTTTCTTT,CASSEATGSGTEAFF
14,NA,TRBV5-4,NA,TRBJ1-2,TGTGCCAGCAGCTCGAAGGGCGGGGTGGATGGCTACACCTTC,CASSSKGGVDGYTF
15,NA,TRBV28,NA,TRBJ1-3,TGTGCCAGCAGTACTCGTTATGGACTCCGAAACACCATATATTTT,CASSTRYGLRNTIYF
17,NA,TRBV19,TRBD1,TRBJ2-1,TGTGCCAGTAGTATTGGGACAGGGTCGGGCTCCTACAATGAGCAGTTCTTC,CASSIGTGSGSYNEQFF
17,once,TRBV19,NA,TRBJ2-3,TGTGCCAGTAGGGTTAGACAGACGACCCGCAACACAGATACGCAGTATTTT,CASRVRQTTRNTDTQYF
14,NA,TRBV19,NA,TRBJ1-2,TGTGCCAGTAGTATAGATTCGCCAATGAGCGGCTACACCTTC,CASSIDSPMSGYTF
13,few,TRBV5-1,NA,TRBJ1-2,TGCGCCAGCAGCTTGGTAGCCAGATATGGCTACACCTTC,CASSLVARYGYTF
13,NA,TRBV6-5,NA,TRBJ1-6,TGTGCCAGCTACGGACAGCTTAATTCACCCCTCCACTTT,CASYGQLNSPLHF
13,NA,TRBV19,NA,TRBJ1-1,TGTGCCAGTAGTATAGATCAGGACACTGAAGCTTTCTTT,CASSIDQDTEAFF
16,NA,TRBV7-9,NA,TRBJ1-1,TGTGCCAGCAGCGGCCCCCGGGGGGCCCAAAACACTGAAGCTTTCTTT,CASSGPRGAQNTEAFF
15,NA,TRBV11-2,NA,TRBJ1-4,TGTGCCAGCAGCTTAGTTACGGGGGGTGGTGAAAAACTGTTTTTT,CASSLVTGGGEKLFF
15,NA,TRBV6-5,NA,TRBJ2-2,TGTGCCAGCAGACCACAATTGCTAGCGACCGGGGAGCTGTTTTTT,CASRPQLLATGELFF
13,NA,TRBV6-5,NA,TRBJ1-1,TGTGCCAGCAGTTACAACCCGGGAACTGAAGCTTTCTTT,CASSYNPGTEAFF
13,NA,TRBV7-2,NA,TRBJ1-5,TGTGCCAGCAGCCCGACTACCCGTCAGCCCCAGCATTTT,CASSPTTRQPQHF
14,NA,TRBV9,NA,TRBJ1-6,TGTGCCAGCAGCGTAGAACAGTATAATTCACCCCTCCACTTT,CASSVEQYNSPLHF
15,NA,TRBV28,NA,TRBJ1-2,TGTGCCAGCAGTTTCGCGGGAGGGCCTAACTATGGCTACACCTTC,CASSFAGGPNYGYTF
14,NA,TRBV5-1,NA,TRBJ2-7,TGCGCCAGCAGCTTGGACGGACAGCCCTACGAGCAGTACTTC,CASSLDGQPYEQYF
12,NA,TRBV29-1,NA,TRBJ2-3,TGCAGCGTGGCCACAATCCCAGATACGCAGTATTTT,CSVATIPDTQYF
15,NA,TRBV18,NA,TRBJ1-4,TGTGCCAGCTCACCACCAGTAGGAGGGAATGAAAAACTGTTTTTT,CASSPPVGGNEKLFF
14,NA,TRBV6-2/TRBV6-3,NA,TRBJ2-3,TGTGCCAGCAGCCCTAGGGGCCGCACAGATACGCAGTATTTT,CASSPRGRTDTQYF
13,NA,TRBV3-1/TRBV3-2,NA,TRBJ1-1,TGTGCCAGCAGCCTGGGTTCGGGAGTTCCAGCTTTCTTT,CASSLGSGVPAFF
16,NA,TRBV6-6,TRBD1,TRBJ1-6,TGTGCCAGCAGTTCGCCTAGGACAGGGACTAATTCACCCCTCCACTTT,CASSSPRTGTNSPLHF
14,NA,TRBV10-3,TRBD1,TRBJ2-1,TGTGCCGCCTCCCGGGACAGGGGCTTGAGTGAGCAGTTCTTC,CAASRDRGLSEQFF
15,few,TRBV7-8,NA,TRBJ2-5,TGTGCCAGCAGCCCCCGTCCGGGAGTATATGAGACCCAGTACTTC,CASSPRPGVYETQYF
17,few,TRBV7-2,NA,TRBJ1-2,TGTGCCAGCAGCTTAGGGCCGTCGGTCGGGTTTTCCTATGGCTACACCTTC,CASSLGPSVGFSYGYTF
15,NA,TRBV14,NA,TRBJ1-6,TGTGCCAGCAGCCAAGATCGGGCAGGGTATTCACCCCTCCACTTT,CASSQDRAGYSPLHF